This is a list of T cell receptor beta chains from one sample in a study of blood T cells in healthy people across ages. One entry per CDR3 protein, called by TCRdb with MiXCR from the 5' RACE reads. The sample gives around 900,000 distinct CDR3 sequences, just over 50% of which show up once; about a fifth is in the top ten. The sample taken for sequencing was blood. Receptors were obtained from a woman aged 55-69 years in good health. Each CDR3 is given without its conserved first and last residue.

V: TRBV20-1
J: TRBJ2-5
CDR3: SARVQVRETQY

V: TRBV29-1
J: TRBJ2-1
CDR3: SVGGMGEQF

V: TRBV4-3
J: TRBJ2-7
CDR3: ASSQVGTGAHEQY

V: TRBV12-3/TRBV12-4
J: TRBJ2-1
CDR3: ASSFSQGYGQF

V: TRBV5-1
J: TRBJ2-5
CDR3: ASSARGRETQY

V: TRBV27
J: TRBJ1-5
CDR3: ASRNHQPQH

V: TRBV12-3/TRBV12-4
J: TRBJ2-5
CDR3: ATRGRERETQY

V: TRBV11-3
J: TRBJ1-1
CDR3: ASSFGGIDTEAF

V: TRBV6-2/TRBV6-3
J: TRBJ1-1
CDR3: ASSHGQITEAF

V: TRBV7-3
J: TRBJ2-1
CDR3: ASSLLGQGRNNEQF